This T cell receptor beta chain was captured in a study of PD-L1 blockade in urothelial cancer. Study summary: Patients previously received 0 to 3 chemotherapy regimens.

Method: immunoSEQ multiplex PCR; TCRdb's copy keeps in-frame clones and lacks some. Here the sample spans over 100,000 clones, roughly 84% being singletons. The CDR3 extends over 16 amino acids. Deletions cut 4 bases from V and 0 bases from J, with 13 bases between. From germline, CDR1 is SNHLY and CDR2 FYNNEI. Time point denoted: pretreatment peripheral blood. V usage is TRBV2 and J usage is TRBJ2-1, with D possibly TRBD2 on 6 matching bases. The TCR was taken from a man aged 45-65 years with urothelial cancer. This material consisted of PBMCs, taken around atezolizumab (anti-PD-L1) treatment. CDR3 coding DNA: TGTGCCAGCAGTGTCAGAGCTAGCGCCTCCTACAATGAGCAGTTCTTC. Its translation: CASSVRASASYNEQFF.